The entry below gives a single TCR beta chain sequence along with its context. Its antigen is still unknown. It was with 60 Vbeta and 13 Jbeta primers that the PCR ran. The table came from immunoSEQ multiplex PCR; TCRdb's copy has only in-frame clones and leaves some out. The data hold hundreds of thousands of clones, with 80% to 90% observed a single time. V shed 5 bases and J 3 bases; nucleotides not matched to a gene: 16. Germline CDR1 is MNHEY and CDR2 is SMNVEV (reference sequence). CDR3 length: 18 residues. The record originates from a study of cytomegalovirus exposure and HLA in healthy donors. For the study at large: HLA-typed donors contributed 65 million to 85 million unique TCRs, which were held in an early data release.

Study-wide findings and caveats: Later analysis showed TCR association rates varying by HLA locus, highest for DRB1 and lowest for HLA-C. Common viral pathogens seemed, in a later analysis, to connect with several of the most significant clusters. One variant, a missense change in DCLRE1C, was linked in a later analysis to TCR beta V- and J-gene trimming.

Material: PBMCs. This chain links TRBV27 with TRBJ1-2; 9 positions match TRBD1. The clonotype comes from a woman between 18 and 30 years old in good health and CMV-seronegative. CDR3 amino acids: CASSDSALDRGLYYGYTF. In nucleotides, the CDR3 is TGTGCCAGCAGTGATAGCGCGCTGGACAGGGGACTTTACTATGGCTACACCTTC.